This TCR beta chain was captured in a study of tumor and adjacent non-tumor tissue in lung cancer. Study-wide background: Stage I to III disease affected approximately 11 men and a handful of women aged 31 to 76.

Overall study findings and caveats: Normal lung showed higher cumulative top 100 clone frequency than tumor.

The library came from three nested PCR rounds adapted from ARM-PCR protocols. TCRdb reanalysed the multiplex PCR reads using MiXCR and keeps one entry per CDR3 protein. The sample has over 100,000 distinct CDR3 sequences; 60% to 80% are singletons. V gave up 0 bases and J gave up 7 bases, with 16 bases separating them. The CDR3 length is 15 residues. The germline gives CDR1 SGHNT, CDR2 YYREEE (reference sequence). This sample's RNA came from whole unsorted tissue. On this clonotype itself: No antigen is known for it. This may stem from a read error, because a much larger clone lies one nucleotide away. A read error is likely, as this CDR3 ends without the conserved phenylalanine or tryptophan.

The V gene is TRBV5-4, the J gene TRBJ1-2, with D tentatively TRBD1 (6 bases). The sequence came from a woman in her fifties or sixties with non-small cell lung cancer. Sequenced input: lung tumor tissue. The CDR3 DNA is TGTGCCAGCAGCTTGGGGGGGCCAGGGGTGGCTGGCTACACCGTC. It encodes CASSLGGPGVAGYTV.